Listed below are T cell receptor beta chains from one sample, sequenced in a study of OX40 agonist ivuxolimab in advanced cancers. Libraries were prepared by immunoSEQ multiplex PCR; TCRdb keeps only in-frame clonotypes and omits some of them. There are 60,000 to 85,000 clones in the sample; around 86% occur only once, and 0.45% to 0.7% lies in the top ten. The source was CD4+ or CD8+ T cells sorted from blood, collected in a trial of the OX40 agonist ivuxolimab. Receptor source: an adult with an advanced solid tumor such as melanoma, head and neck, liver or kidney cancer. Each CDR3 is given with its conserved first and last residue. Expanded clones are given a class, and other clones once, few, many or no size at all.

J	size	V	CDR3
TRBJ2-1	NA	TRBV5-1	CASSSGTSGIYNEQFF
TRBJ2-7	NA	TRBV11-3	CASSLQNYEQYF
TRBJ2-7	NA	TRBV6-5	CASSYSKQGVSYEQYF
TRBJ2-7	NA	TRBV5-1	CASSLTSGGGEQYF
TRBJ1-4	NA	TRBV23-1	CASRLTGGREKLFF
TRBJ1-5	NA	TRBV7-8	CASSLVENQPQHF
TRBJ1-2	NA	TRBV9	CASSDNQYNDHGYTF
TRBJ2-2	NA	TRBV5-1	CASSAQGNANTGELFF
TRBJ1-5	NA	TRBV28	CASSFLTRGKNQPQHF
TRBJ2-3	NA	TRBV30	CAWSITATSTDTQYF
TRBJ1-1	NA	TRBV7-2	CASSLEAGVIEAFF
TRBJ2-7	NA	TRBV18	CASSARGSPGGYEQYF
TRBJ1-2	NA	TRBV6-5	CASSLSGVNYGYTF
TRBJ1-2	NA	TRBV4-3	CASSPITGGFGYGYTF
TRBJ1-2	NA	TRBV18	CASSPGSSLGGYTF
TRBJ2-3	NA	TRBV5-8	CASSLRGVGTDTQYF
TRBJ2-3	NA	TRBV2	CASSEKRESTDTQYF
TRBJ1-1	NA	TRBV5-8	CASSLGISYTEAFF
TRBJ2-3	once	TRBV30	CAWSQGTDTQYF
TRBJ2-7	NA	TRBV28	CASSPGGGRAGEQYF
TRBJ1-6	once	TRBV6-5	CASSPQDLVYSPLHF
TRBJ1-2	NA	TRBV18	CASSPRTANYGYTF
TRBJ1-3	NA	TRBV5-6	CASSVPGTASGNTIYF
TRBJ2-7	NA	TRBV7-8	CASSQTSGSYEQYF
TRBJ1-1	NA	TRBV11-2	CASSPPPLSGWITEAFF
TRBJ2-5	NA	TRBV12-5	CASGPNLSGSSQYF
TRBJ2-1	NA	TRBV7-9	CASSIPTLAGVNNEQFF
TRBJ1-1	NA	TRBV28	CASSLRRPSTEAFF
TRBJ2-7	NA	TRBV13	CASSLTGQGSYEQYF
TRBJ2-7	NA	TRBV18	CASSPRNPSSSYEQYF
TRBJ2-2	NA	TRBV19	CASIRGANTGELFF
TRBJ1-3	NA	TRBV7-8	CASSLDRANTIYF
TRBJ1-5	once	TRBV2	CASSEEGQTISNQPQHF
TRBJ1-6	NA	TRBV11-2	CASSLSGSPLHF
TRBJ1-2	once	TRBV25-1	CASRKQGAQGGYTF
TRBJ2-2	NA	TRBV7-6	CASSSARGVGELFF
TRBJ1-2	NA	TRBV30	CAWTRGQGAGGYTF
TRBJ1-1	NA	TRBV5-1	CASSLEGQGEAFF
TRBJ1-2	NA	TRBV6-1	CASKVTGILDYGYTF
TRBJ2-7	NA	TRBV5-4	CASSSFQPYEQYF
TRBJ1-1	once	TRBV19	CATTPGAWGTEAFF
TRBJ1-4	once	TRBV25-1	CASSAPRGTGNEKLFF
TRBJ2-1	few	TRBV29-1	CSVTPHDSEQFF
TRBJ1-6	few	TRBV7-2	CASSLGSSHYNSPLHF
TRBJ2-7	once	TRBV4-1	CASSQSIQAPSYEQYF
TRBJ1-5	once	TRBV6-5	CASSLDRAGNQPQHF
TRBJ2-7	NA	TRBV10-3	CAISRQGDEQYF
TRBJ1-1	NA	TRBV29-1	CSVDLQGGTEAFF
TRBJ2-1	NA	TRBV10-3	CAISDLAGNEQFF